This entry describes one T cell receptor (beta chain). Per the germline V gene, CDR1 is MGHDK and CDR2 is SYGVNS. V was clipped by 6 bases and J by 8 bases; unmatched bases: 4. The CDR3 is made up of 14 amino acids. Original methodology: Estimation of nucleated cell counts was performed using reference gene primer amplification. Sequenced by immunoSEQ multiplex PCR; TCRdb stores in-frame clones only, minus some. V and J calls and clone size are those listed in that table; D and trimming were worked out from the DNA. The table includes 70,000 to 95,000 clones, less than 85% detected once. The data were taken from a study of blood T cell repertoires in COVID-19. Background on the study: Collection of acute and convalescent COVID-19 samples took place in the United States, Italy and Spain. Sample material is recorded as cDNA or gDNA derived from T cells, B-cell-depleted T cells, or PBMCs.

The chain links TRBV25-1 to TRBJ1-4; 12 bases are a match to TRBD1. The sequence came from a human donor in a cohort sampled during active COVID-19. Sequencing was carried out using peripheral blood. The chain's CDR3 is CASRSGQGAEKLFF. The CDR3 region has the DNA TGTGCCAGCAGATCGGGACAGGGGGCCGAAAAACTGTTTTTT. Full variable domain (missing parts from reference TRBV25-1 and TRBJ1-4): EADIYQTPRYLVIGTGKKITLECSQTMGHDKMYWYQQDPGMELHLIHYSYGVNSTEKGDLSSESTVSRIRTEHFPLTLESARPSHTSQYLCASRSGQGAEKLFFGSGTQLSVL.